The 3 T cell receptor beta chains below all came from one sample that was sequenced in a study of T cell responses to AZD1222 COVID-19 vaccine. Produced via immunoSEQ multiplex PCR; TCRdb's table is partial and in-frame only. The data show more than 100,000 clones, about 85% seen once. The sample was peripheral blood, taken on day 0 of AZD1222 vaccination. Every receptor here comes from an adult in good health.

The chain has TRBV6-6 and TRBJ2-1; 9 bases match TRBD1. Germline V gene lookup returns CDR1 MNHNY and CDR2 SVGAGI (reference sequence). J lost 8 bases, V lost 6 bases, and 5 bases had no gene match. The CDR3 has 13 amino acids. The CDR3 DNA reads as TGTGCCAGCAGGGACAGGGGTATCGATGAGCAGTTCTTC. Encoded protein: CASRDRGIDEQFF.

The rearrangement uses TRBV9 and TRBJ1-6; TRBD1 is a possible D gene (6 bases). Between the trimmed V and J ends, which lost 4 bases and 6 bases, there was a span of 17 bases. The length of the CDR3 is 16 residues. Germline V lookup: CDR1 SGDLS, CDR2 YYNGEE. Here the CDR3 reads CASSTRGGFSNSPLHF. In DNA form, the CDR3 reads TGTGCCAGCAGCACCAGAGGGGGGTTTAGTAATTCACCCCTCCACTTT.

This clone came up a few times. The chain has TRBV4-2 and TRBJ2-1; the D call may be TRBD1 or TRBD2 (6 bases each). With 4 bases removed from V and 2 bases from J, the gap between germline ends came to 15 bases. CDR3 length: 16 residues. Germline V gene lookup returns CDR1 LGHNA and CDR2 YNFKEQ. CDR3: CASSPKGGDPYNEQFF. The CDR3 bases are TGTGCCAGCAGCCCCAAGGGGGGAGATCCCTACAATGAGCAGTTCTTC.